What follows is one T cell receptor (beta chain) and its context. The germline CDR1 and CDR2 sequences are SGHRS and YFSETQ. Trimming cost V 3 bases and J 0 bases, with 9 bases left between them. The CDR3 is 14 amino acids. This sample is part of a study of chemoradiotherapy in HPV16-positive cancers. On the study more broadly: Candidate HPV-specific T-cell clones and common TCR motifs came from functional assays in a couple of HPV16-positive patients.

Sequenced by immunoSEQ multiplex PCR; TCRdb stores in-frame clones only, minus some. The sample has 40,000 to 60,000 clones, more than 90% seen once. This specimen was blood, taken from a patient who underwent chemoradiotherapy. The chain combines TRBV5-1 with TRBJ1-2; unclear D gene. This clonotype originated in a human donor with HPV-associated anogenital cancer. The CDR3 here is CASSSSVSNYGYTF. CDR3 coding DNA: TGCGCCAGCAGCTCCAGCGTCTCTAACTATGGCTACACCTTC. The full variable domain, its missing parts supplied by reference TRBV5-1 and TRBJ1-2, is KAGVTQTPRYLIKTRGQQVTLSCSPISGHRSVSWYQQTPGQGLQFLFEYFSETQRNKGNFPGRFSGRQFSNSRSEMNVSTLELGDSALYLCASSSSVSNYGYTFGSGTRLTVV.